This T cell receptor beta chain appears in the sequencing data of a study of blood T cell repertoires in COVID-19. On the study more broadly: Sites in the United States, Italy and Spain provided acute and convalescent COVID-19 samples. In each case, the material was cDNA or gDNA derived from T cells, B-cell-depleted T cells, or PBMCs.

V shed 4 bases and J 7 bases; nucleotides not matched to a gene: 6. Germline V gene sequence: CDR1 SGHDN, CDR2 FVKESK. The CDR3 totals 13 residues. While infection was still active, Seattle patients were enrolled and then followed longitudinally. Study processing details: Quantification of nucleated cells was approximated via reference gene primer amplification. Profiling relied on immunoSEQ multiplex PCR, and the TCRdb table lists in-frame clones only, not all of them. V, J and clone size derive from that table, while D and trimming were established from the DNA sequence. The profile shows 250,000 to 300,000 clones, around nine tenths of them singletons.

The clonotype was recovered from a woman aged 25 to 39 with COVID-19, enrolled during active disease. V gene TRBV14 combines with J gene TRBJ2-7; 8 bases map to TRBD1. Sequencing was carried out using peripheral blood. The CDR3 protein is CASSRTGPGEQYF. CDR3 in DNA: TGTGCCAGCAGCCGGACAGGGCCCGGGGAGCAGTACTTC.